These T cell receptor beta chains were read from a single sample in a study of T-cell memory formation after mild COVID-19. From the 5' RACE reads, TCRdb called clonotypes with MiXCR, one entry per CDR3 protein. The data contain some 600,000 distinct CDR3 sequences, approximately 15% of them singletons. The material sequenced was PBMCs or a T cell subset sorted from them (not recorded which). The source is an adult woman who had mild COVID-19 (a few samples of this study predate the infection). Cell type and time point are not known. CDR3s include the opening cysteine and the closing phenylalanine or tryptophan. Fields, in order: clone size, D gene, V gene, J gene, CDR3 protein, CDR3 DNA. A D gene is named only where the DNA matches it firmly. Rows give clone size only sometimes, using once, few, many, or a class for an expanded clone.

clone_size: few; d_call: -; v_call: TRBV10-3; j_call: TRBJ2-1; cdr3_aa: CAIQNREASSYNEQFF; cdr3_nt: TGTGCCATCCAGAATCGGGAAGCAAGCTCCTACAATGAGCAGTTCTTC
clone_size: -; d_call: -; v_call: TRBV5-1; j_call: TRBJ2-3; cdr3_aa: CASSLVTAETDTQYF; cdr3_nt: TGCGCCAGCAGCTTGGTGACGGCTGAAACAGATACGCAGTATTTT
clone_size: -; d_call: -; v_call: TRBV5-1; j_call: TRBJ1-2; cdr3_aa: CASSADGVVRWDGYTF; cdr3_nt: TGCGCCAGCAGCGCGGACGGCGTGGTCCGTTGGGACGGCTACACCTTC
clone_size: few; d_call: -; v_call: TRBV6-2/TRBV6-3; j_call: TRBJ2-5; cdr3_aa: CASSYPKETQYF; cdr3_nt: TGTGCCAGCAGTTACCCGAAAGAGACCCAGTACTTC
clone_size: -; d_call: -; v_call: TRBV19; j_call: TRBJ2-7; cdr3_aa: CASTPRGLSYEQYF; cdr3_nt: TGTGCCAGTACCCCACGGGGGCTTTCCTACGAGCAGTACTTC
clone_size: few; d_call: TRBD2; v_call: TRBV5-4; j_call: TRBJ2-1; cdr3_aa: CASSKPGLAAIQSSYNEQFF; cdr3_nt: TGTGCCAGCAGCAAACCGGGACTAGCGGCCATCCAGAGCTCCTACAATGAGCAGTTCTTC
clone_size: few; d_call: TRBD2; v_call: TRBV25-1; j_call: TRBJ2-1; cdr3_aa: CASSKREISYNEQFF; cdr3_nt: TGTGCCAGCAGTAAGCGGGAGATATCCTACAATGAGCAGTTCTTC
clone_size: -; d_call: -; v_call: TRBV7-6; j_call: TRBJ1-1; cdr3_aa: CASSRGGMNTEAFF; cdr3_nt: TGTGCCAGCAGCCGAGGGGGAATGAACACTGAAGCTTTCTTT
clone_size: -; d_call: TRBD1; v_call: TRBV7-9; j_call: TRBJ1-2; cdr3_aa: CASTVNRGANYGYTF; cdr3_nt: TGTGCCAGCACCGTAAACAGGGGAGCTAACTATGGCTACACCTTC
clone_size: -; d_call: -; v_call: TRBV27; j_call: TRBJ1-4; cdr3_aa: CASAHDTGTSREKLFF; cdr3_nt: TGTGCCAGTGCACACGATACCGGGACCTCGAGGGAAAAACTGTTTTTT
clone_size: -; d_call: -; v_call: TRBV20-1; j_call: TRBJ2-1; cdr3_aa: CSATNLESSYNEQFF; cdr3_nt: TGCAGTGCTACTAACCTTGAGAGCTCCTACAATGAGCAGTTCTTC
clone_size: few; d_call: -; v_call: TRBV18; j_call: TRBJ2-7; cdr3_aa: CASSGKGLDEQYF; cdr3_nt: TGTGCCAGCTCAGGAAAGGGCTTAGACGAGCAGTACTTC
clone_size: few; d_call: -; v_call: TRBV20-1; j_call: TRBJ1-1; cdr3_aa: CSARDPSAGTEAFF; cdr3_nt: TGCAGTGCTAGAGACCCATCTGCGGGTACTGAAGCTTTCTTT
clone_size: -; d_call: TRBD1; v_call: TRBV6-2/TRBV6-3; j_call: TRBJ1-1; cdr3_aa: CASNKPGQENTEAFF; cdr3_nt: TGTGCCAGCAATAAGCCGGGACAGGAGAACACTGAAGCTTTCTTT
clone_size: few; d_call: -; v_call: TRBV7-7; j_call: TRBJ2-2; cdr3_aa: CASSLALGEIGGELFF; cdr3_nt: TGTGCTAGCAGCTTAGCGTTGGGCGAAATTGGCGGGGAGCTGTTTTTT
clone_size: few; d_call: -; v_call: TRBV7-9; j_call: TRBJ2-3; cdr3_aa: CASSSAPSTDTQYF; cdr3_nt: TGTGCCAGCAGCTCAGCCCCTAGCACAGATACGCAGTATTTT
clone_size: -; d_call: TRBD2; v_call: TRBV5-1; j_call: TRBJ2-1; cdr3_aa: CASSYITSGDNEQFF; cdr3_nt: TGCGCCAGCAGCTACATTACTAGCGGAGACAATGAGCAGTTCTTC
clone_size: -; d_call: -; v_call: TRBV9; j_call: TRBJ2-1; cdr3_aa: CASSVGGPHSPDQFF; cdr3_nt: TGTGCCAGCAGCGTAGGTGGGCCCCATTCGCCTGATCAGTTCTTC
clone_size: few; d_call: TRBD1; v_call: TRBV5-1; j_call: TRBJ1-1; cdr3_aa: CASSLVPTGIQTEAFF; cdr3_nt: TGCGCCAGCAGCTTGGTGCCGACAGGGATTCAGACTGAAGCTTTCTTT
clone_size: -; d_call: TRBD1; v_call: TRBV6-2/TRBV6-3; j_call: TRBJ1-1; cdr3_aa: CASRRQGEAEAFF; cdr3_nt: TGTGCCAGCAGACGACAGGGAGAAGCTGAAGCTTTCTTT
clone_size: few; d_call: TRBD2; v_call: TRBV27; j_call: TRBJ2-1; cdr3_aa: CASSFGTSDYNEQFF; cdr3_nt: TGTGCCAGCAGTTTCGGGACTAGCGACTACAATGAGCAGTTCTTC
clone_size: -; d_call: TRBD2; v_call: TRBV6-2/TRBV6-3; j_call: TRBJ2-1; cdr3_aa: CASSSPLAGSYNEQFF; cdr3_nt: TGTGCCAGCAGTTCTCCCCTAGCGGGATCCTACAATGAGCAGTTCTTC
clone_size: few; d_call: -; v_call: TRBV5-1; j_call: TRBJ1-6; cdr3_aa: CASKRGEYNSPLHF; cdr3_nt: TGCGCCAGCAAAAGAGGAGAGTATAATTCACCCCTCCACTTT
clone_size: few; d_call: -; v_call: TRBV7-9; j_call: TRBJ2-7; cdr3_aa: CAIHSQGPYEQYF; cdr3_nt: TGTGCCATCCATTCACAGGGCCCTTACGAGCAGTACTTC
clone_size: -; d_call: -; v_call: TRBV12-3/TRBV12-4; j_call: TRBJ2-1; cdr3_aa: CASSLVGAHNEQFF; cdr3_nt: TGTGCCAGCAGTTTAGTGGGGGCCCACAATGAGCAGTTCTTC
clone_size: -; d_call: -; v_call: TRBV9; j_call: TRBJ2-3; cdr3_aa: CASSVAARDTQYF; cdr3_nt: TGTGCCAGCAGCGTAGCAGCGAGGGATACGCAGTATTTT
clone_size: -; d_call: -; v_call: TRBV20-1; j_call: TRBJ2-2; cdr3_aa: CSVPGRINTGELFF; cdr3_nt: TGCAGTGTTCCGGGACGGATAAACACCGGGGAGCTGTTTTTT
clone_size: few; d_call: -; v_call: TRBV12-3/TRBV12-4; j_call: TRBJ2-6; cdr3_aa: CASSPRTRTSSGANVLTF; cdr3_nt: TGTGCCAGCAGTCCACGGACCCGTACCTCCTCTGGGGCCAACGTCCTGACTTTC
clone_size: -; d_call: TRBD1; v_call: TRBV20-1; j_call: TRBJ1-1; cdr3_aa: CSAQGEYTEAFF; cdr3_nt: TGCAGTGCTCAGGGGGAGTACACTGAAGCTTTCTTT
clone_size: few; d_call: -; v_call: TRBV6-5; j_call: TRBJ1-5; cdr3_aa: CASSYSLSNQPQHF; cdr3_nt: TGTGCCAGCAGTTACTCTTTAAGCAATCAGCCCCAGCATTTT
clone_size: -; d_call: -; v_call: TRBV4-2; j_call: TRBJ1-1; cdr3_aa: CASSELGSGAAFF; cdr3_nt: TGTGCCAGCAGCGAATTGGGTTCGGGTGCAGCTTTCTTT
clone_size: -; d_call: TRBD2; v_call: TRBV5-1; j_call: TRBJ2-7; cdr3_aa: CANKKTWRGRSSYEQYF; cdr3_nt: TGCGCCAACAAGAAAACTTGGCGGGGGAGAAGCTCCTACGAGCAGTACTTC
clone_size: -; d_call: -; v_call: TRBV7-6; j_call: TRBJ1-1; cdr3_aa: CASSLERASWIGTEAFF; cdr3_nt: TGTGCCAGCAGCTTAGAGAGGGCATCTTGGATCGGCACTGAAGCTTTCTTT
clone_size: few; d_call: -; v_call: TRBV11-2; j_call: TRBJ2-7; cdr3_aa: CASSLGGTEQYF; cdr3_nt: TGTGCCAGCAGCTTAGGGGGTACTGAGCAGTACTTC
clone_size: few; d_call: -; v_call: TRBV29-1; j_call: TRBJ2-1; cdr3_aa: CSVRPVWGPGYNEQFF; cdr3_nt: TGCAGCGTCCGCCCCGTTTGGGGGCCGGGGTACAATGAGCAGTTCTTC
clone_size: -; d_call: -; v_call: TRBV6-5; j_call: TRBJ2-3; cdr3_aa: CASSYSIEPGSTAYYTQYF; cdr3_nt: TGTGCCAGCAGTTACTCGATCGAACCCGGGAGTACGGCCTATTATACGCAGTATTTT
clone_size: many; d_call: TRBD2; v_call: TRBV7-9; j_call: TRBJ2-3; cdr3_aa: CASSFLGASGDGDTQYF; cdr3_nt: TGTGCCAGCAGCTTTTTAGGGGCTAGCGGCGATGGAGATACGCAGTATTTT
clone_size: -; d_call: -; v_call: TRBV29-1; j_call: TRBJ1-2; cdr3_aa: CSVQGSLSYAYGYTF; cdr3_nt: TGCAGCGTTCAGGGCTCTCTTTCCTATGCCTATGGCTACACCTTC
clone_size: few; d_call: -; v_call: TRBV5-1; j_call: TRBJ1-6; cdr3_aa: CASSLFPGKSRYNSPLHF; cdr3_nt: TGCGCCAGCAGCTTGTTCCCGGGCAAAAGCCGCTATAATTCACCCCTCCACTTT
clone_size: many; d_call: TRBD2; v_call: TRBV7-6; j_call: TRBJ2-1; cdr3_aa: CASSPEILAGDNEQFF; cdr3_nt: TGTGCCAGCAGCCCAGAAATACTAGCGGGGGACAATGAGCAGTTCTTC
clone_size: -; d_call: TRBD1; v_call: TRBV7-9; j_call: TRBJ1-1; cdr3_aa: CASSLSAGRGLTEAFF; cdr3_nt: TGTGCCAGCAGCTTATCCGCAGGGAGGGGGCTCACTGAAGCTTTCTTT
clone_size: few; d_call: TRBD2; v_call: TRBV6-5; j_call: TRBJ2-5; cdr3_aa: CASSSYLTSGQETQYF; cdr3_nt: TGTGCCAGCAGTTCGTACTTGACTAGCGGCCAAGAGACCCAGTACTTC
clone_size: -; d_call: TRBD2; v_call: TRBV5-5; j_call: TRBJ2-1; cdr3_aa: CASSLGGLAGVHEQFF; cdr3_nt: TGTGCCAGCAGCTTGGGAGGACTAGCGGGAGTCCATGAGCAGTTCTTC
clone_size: -; d_call: TRBD1; v_call: TRBV7-9; j_call: TRBJ2-7; cdr3_aa: CASSPPTGSSYEQYF; cdr3_nt: TGTGCCAGCAGCCCCCCGACAGGGTCCTCCTACGAGCAGTACTTC
clone_size: -; d_call: -; v_call: TRBV6-6; j_call: TRBJ1-6; cdr3_aa: CAIQGIREPLHF; cdr3_nt: TGTGCCATTCAGGGAATCCGGGAACCCCTCCACTTT
clone_size: few; d_call: TRBD1; v_call: TRBV12-3/TRBV12-4; j_call: TRBJ1-6; cdr3_aa: CASSRDRGALHF; cdr3_nt: TGTGCCAGCAGCCGGGACAGGGGTGCCCTCCACTTT
clone_size: -; d_call: -; v_call: TRBV5-6; j_call: TRBJ2-2; cdr3_aa: CASSGGRFTGELFF; cdr3_nt: TGTGCCAGCAGCGGGGGACGGTTCACCGGGGAGCTGTTTTTT
clone_size: few; d_call: -; v_call: TRBV7-2; j_call: TRBJ1-2; cdr3_aa: CASSLEGVGQGYGYTF; cdr3_nt: TGTGCCAGCAGCTTAGAGGGTGTGGGGCAGGGCTATGGCTACACCTTC
clone_size: many; d_call: TRBD1; v_call: TRBV2; j_call: TRBJ1-5; cdr3_aa: CASSETGLVWQPQHF; cdr3_nt: TGTGCCAGCAGTGAGACAGGGCTAGTATGGCAGCCCCAGCATTTT
clone_size: few; d_call: -; v_call: TRBV20-1; j_call: TRBJ2-3; cdr3_aa: CSARERGATDTQYF; cdr3_nt: TGCAGTGCTAGAGAGAGGGGGGCCACAGATACGCAGTATTTT
clone_size: many; d_call: -; v_call: TRBV7-7; j_call: TRBJ2-3; cdr3_aa: CASSLGHRDKVTDTQYF; cdr3_nt: TGTGCTAGCAGCTTAGGCCACCGGGACAAGGTGACAGATACGCAGTATTTT
clone_size: few; d_call: TRBD1; v_call: TRBV7-9; j_call: TRBJ1-3; cdr3_aa: CASSVTGGNGNTIYF; cdr3_nt: TGTGCCAGCAGCGTTACAGGGGGCAACGGAAACACCATATATTTT
clone_size: -; d_call: -; v_call: TRBV12-3/TRBV12-4; j_call: TRBJ1-5; cdr3_aa: CASSLGETGINQPQHF; cdr3_nt: TGTGCCAGCAGTTTGGGAGAGACAGGAATCAATCAGCCCCAGCATTTT
clone_size: -; d_call: TRBD1; v_call: TRBV19; j_call: TRBJ1-5; cdr3_aa: CASTATGGLISNQPQHF; cdr3_nt: TGTGCCAGTACCGCGACAGGGGGCTTAATTAGCAATCAGCCCCAGCATTTT
clone_size: -; d_call: TRBD1; v_call: TRBV5-1; j_call: TRBJ2-6; cdr3_aa: CASSPGQGSSGANVLTF; cdr3_nt: TGCGCCAGCAGCCCGGGACAGGGGAGCTCTGGGGCCAACGTCCTGACTTTC
clone_size: many; d_call: -; v_call: TRBV19; j_call: TRBJ2-2; cdr3_aa: CASKNTGELFF; cdr3_nt: TGTGCCAGTAAGAACACCGGGGAGCTGTTTTTT